This T cell receptor (beta chain) was captured in a study of T cell responses to AZD1222 COVID-19 vaccine. Study-level points and caveats: The study found vaccine-associated CD4 TCRs spanning spike, dominant at 160-218 and 743-854.

V was pared by 4 bases and J by 3 bases, with 9 bases of the junction left unmatched. Germline CDR1 reads SGDLS; CDR2 reads YYNGEE. The CDR3 covers 16 residues. Turning to this clone: The antigen remains unidentified.

Here immunoSEQ multiplex PCR was the method, and the copy in TCRdb shows in-frame clones only, minus some. The sample contains 95,000 to 110,000 clones, 90% of which appear only once. The J gene is TRBJ2-3, the V gene TRBV9; 9 nucleotides match TRBD2. This sequence was found in an adult in good health. Sequences were derived from peripheral blood, sampled on day 0 of AZD1222 vaccination. CDR3 region: CASSSRAGGWTDTQYF. The CDR3 DNA is TGTGCCAGCAGCTCCCGGGCGGGGGGGTGGACAGATACGCAGTATTTT.